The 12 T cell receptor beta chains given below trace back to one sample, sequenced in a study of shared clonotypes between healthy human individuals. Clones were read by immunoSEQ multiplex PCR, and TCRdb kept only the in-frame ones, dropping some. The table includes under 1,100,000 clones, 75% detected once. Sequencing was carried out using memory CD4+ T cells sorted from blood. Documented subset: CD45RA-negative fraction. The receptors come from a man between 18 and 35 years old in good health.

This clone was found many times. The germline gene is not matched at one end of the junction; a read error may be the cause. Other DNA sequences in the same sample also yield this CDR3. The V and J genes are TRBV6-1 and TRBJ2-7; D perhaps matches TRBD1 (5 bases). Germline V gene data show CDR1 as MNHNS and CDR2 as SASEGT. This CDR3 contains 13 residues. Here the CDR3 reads CASSGVSGSYRHF. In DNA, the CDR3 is TGTGCCAGCAGTGGGGTTTCAGGGTCCTACAGGCACTTC.

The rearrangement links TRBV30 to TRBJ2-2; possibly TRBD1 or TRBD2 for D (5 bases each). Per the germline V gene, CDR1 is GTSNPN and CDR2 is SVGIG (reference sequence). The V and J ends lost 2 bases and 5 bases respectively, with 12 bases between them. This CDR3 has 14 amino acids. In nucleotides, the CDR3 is TGTGCCTGGAGTCCTCTTTGGGGGACCGGGGAGCTGTTTTTT. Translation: CAWSPLWGTGELFF. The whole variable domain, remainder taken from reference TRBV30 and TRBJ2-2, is SQTIHQWPATLVQPVGSPLSLECTVEGTSNPNLYWYRQAAGRGLQLLFYSVGIGQISSEVPQNLSASRPQDRQFILSSKKLLLSDSGFYLCAWSPLWGTGELFFGEGSRLTVL.

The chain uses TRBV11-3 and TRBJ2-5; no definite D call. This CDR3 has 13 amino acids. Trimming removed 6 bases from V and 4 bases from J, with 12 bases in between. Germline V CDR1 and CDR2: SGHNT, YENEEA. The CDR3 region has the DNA TGTGCCAGCAGTAAAACCGACGGAGAGACCCAGTACTTC. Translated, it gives CASSKTDGETQYF.

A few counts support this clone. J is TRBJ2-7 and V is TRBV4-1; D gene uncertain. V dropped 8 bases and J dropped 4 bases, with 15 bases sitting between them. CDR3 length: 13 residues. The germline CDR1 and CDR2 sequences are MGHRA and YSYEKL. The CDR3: CASSGEWGYEQYF. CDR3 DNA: TGCGCCAGCTCTGGCGAGTGGGGATACGAGCAGTACTTC.

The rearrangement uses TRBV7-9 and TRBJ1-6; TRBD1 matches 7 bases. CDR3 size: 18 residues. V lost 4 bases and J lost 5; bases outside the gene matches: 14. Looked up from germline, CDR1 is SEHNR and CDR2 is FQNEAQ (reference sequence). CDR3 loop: CASSSRTGGSSDNSPLHF. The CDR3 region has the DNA TGTGCCAGCAGCTCCAGGACAGGAGGGAGCTCGGATAATTCACCCCTCCACTTT.

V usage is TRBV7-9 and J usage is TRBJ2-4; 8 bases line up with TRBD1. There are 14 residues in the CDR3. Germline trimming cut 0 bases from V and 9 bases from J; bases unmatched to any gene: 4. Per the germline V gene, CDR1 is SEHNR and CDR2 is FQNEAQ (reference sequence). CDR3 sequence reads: CASSLAGQGAIQYF. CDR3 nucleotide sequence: TGTGCCAGCAGCTTAGCTGGACAGGGTGCCATTCAGTACTTC.

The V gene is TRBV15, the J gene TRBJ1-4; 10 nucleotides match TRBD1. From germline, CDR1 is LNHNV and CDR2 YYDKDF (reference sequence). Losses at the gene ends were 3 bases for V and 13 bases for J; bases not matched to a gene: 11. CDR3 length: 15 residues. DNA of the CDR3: TGTGCCACCAGCAGGGCCTGGGGGACAGGGGATAGACTGTTTTTT. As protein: CATSRAWGTGDRLFF.

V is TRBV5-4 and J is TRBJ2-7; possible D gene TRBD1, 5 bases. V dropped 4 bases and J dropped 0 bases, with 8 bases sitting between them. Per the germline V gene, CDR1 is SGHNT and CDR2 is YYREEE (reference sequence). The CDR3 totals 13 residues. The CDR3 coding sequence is TGTGCCAGCAGCAGACAGAGCTCCTACGAGCAGTACTTC. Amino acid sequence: CASSRQSSYEQYF.

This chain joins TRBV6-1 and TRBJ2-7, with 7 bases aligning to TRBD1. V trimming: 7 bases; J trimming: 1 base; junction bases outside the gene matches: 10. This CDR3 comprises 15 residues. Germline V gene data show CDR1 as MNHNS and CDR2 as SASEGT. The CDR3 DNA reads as TGTGCCAGCATTCCGGGGACAGCGGTTTCCTACGAGCAGTACTTC. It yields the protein CASIPGTAVSYEQYF.

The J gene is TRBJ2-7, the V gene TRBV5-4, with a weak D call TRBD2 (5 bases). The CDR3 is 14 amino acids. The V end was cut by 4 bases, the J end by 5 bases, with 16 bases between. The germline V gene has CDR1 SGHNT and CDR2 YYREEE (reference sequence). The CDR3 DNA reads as TGTGCCAGCAGCGGGATCGAACTAGGACACGAGCAGTACTTC. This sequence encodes CASSGIELGHEQYF.

CDR3 residues: CASSEALQGYDEKLFF. The CDR3 coding sequence is TGTGCCAGCAGTGAAGCGCTTCAGGGGTACGATGAAAAACTGTTTTTT. The chain couples TRBV6-1 to TRBJ1-4; D might be TRBD1 (6 bases). CDR3 size: 16 residues. CDR1 is MNHNS and CDR2 is SASEGT in the germline V gene. Between the trimmed V and J ends, which lost 0 bases and 6 bases, there was a span of 14 bases.

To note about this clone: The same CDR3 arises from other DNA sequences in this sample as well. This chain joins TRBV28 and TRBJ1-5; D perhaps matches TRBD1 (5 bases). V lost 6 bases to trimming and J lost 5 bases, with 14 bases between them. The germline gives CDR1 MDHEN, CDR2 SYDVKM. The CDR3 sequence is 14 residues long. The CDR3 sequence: CASSLAPGDQPQHF. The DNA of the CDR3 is TGTGCCAGCAGCCTTGCCCCGGGGGATCAGCCCCAGCATTTT.